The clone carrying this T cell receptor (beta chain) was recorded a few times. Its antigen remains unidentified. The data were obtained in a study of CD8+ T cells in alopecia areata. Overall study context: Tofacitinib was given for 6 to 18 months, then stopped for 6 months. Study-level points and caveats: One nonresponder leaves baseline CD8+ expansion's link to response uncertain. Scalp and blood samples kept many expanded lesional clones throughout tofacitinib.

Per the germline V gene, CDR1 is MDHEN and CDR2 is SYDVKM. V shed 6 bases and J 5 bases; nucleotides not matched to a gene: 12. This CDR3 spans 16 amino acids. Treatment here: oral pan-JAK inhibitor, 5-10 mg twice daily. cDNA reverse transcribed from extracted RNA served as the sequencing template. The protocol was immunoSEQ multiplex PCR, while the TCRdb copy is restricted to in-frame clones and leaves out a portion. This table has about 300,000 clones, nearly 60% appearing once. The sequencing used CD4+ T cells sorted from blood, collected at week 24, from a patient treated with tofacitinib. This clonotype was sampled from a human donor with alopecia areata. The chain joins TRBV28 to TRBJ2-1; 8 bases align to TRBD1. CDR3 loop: CASRLAGTGVNNEQFF. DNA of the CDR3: TGTGCCAGCAGACTCGCCGGGACAGGCGTCAACAATGAGCAGTTCTTC.